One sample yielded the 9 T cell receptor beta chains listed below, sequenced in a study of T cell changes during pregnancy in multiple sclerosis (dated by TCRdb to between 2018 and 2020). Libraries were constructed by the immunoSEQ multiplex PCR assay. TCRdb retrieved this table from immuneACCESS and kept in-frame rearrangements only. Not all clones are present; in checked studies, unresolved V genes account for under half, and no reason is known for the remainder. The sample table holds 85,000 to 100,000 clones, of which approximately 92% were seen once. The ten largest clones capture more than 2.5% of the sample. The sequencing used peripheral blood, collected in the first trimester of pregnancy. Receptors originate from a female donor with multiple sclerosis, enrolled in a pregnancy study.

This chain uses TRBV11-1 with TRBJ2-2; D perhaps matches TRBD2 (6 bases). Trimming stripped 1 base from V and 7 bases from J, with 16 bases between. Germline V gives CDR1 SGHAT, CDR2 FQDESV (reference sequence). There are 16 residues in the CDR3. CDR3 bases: TGTGCCAGCAGCTTAGGTGGCGGGATCAAGGGCGGGGAGCTGTTTTTT. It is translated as CASSLGGGIKGGELFF.

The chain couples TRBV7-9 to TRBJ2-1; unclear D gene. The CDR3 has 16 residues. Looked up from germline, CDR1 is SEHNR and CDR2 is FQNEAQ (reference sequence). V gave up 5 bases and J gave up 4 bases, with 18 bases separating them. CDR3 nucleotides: TGTGCCAGCAGCCCGATAGACCTGGGCATATACAATGAGCAGTTCTTC. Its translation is CASSPIDLGIYNEQFF.

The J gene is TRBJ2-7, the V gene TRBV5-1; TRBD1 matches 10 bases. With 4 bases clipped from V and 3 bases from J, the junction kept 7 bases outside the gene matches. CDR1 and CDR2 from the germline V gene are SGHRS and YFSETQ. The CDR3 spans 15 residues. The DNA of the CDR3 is TGCGCCAGCAGCCCCTTATGGACAGGGGGCTACGAGCAGTACTTC. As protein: CASSPLWTGGYEQYF.

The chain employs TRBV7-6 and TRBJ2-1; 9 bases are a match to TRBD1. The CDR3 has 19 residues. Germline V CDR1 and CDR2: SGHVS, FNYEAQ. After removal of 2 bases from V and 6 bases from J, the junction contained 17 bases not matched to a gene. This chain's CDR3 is CASSLHPSSGQGLGNEQFF. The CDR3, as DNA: TGTGCCAGCAGCTTACATCCATCCTCCGGACAGGGGCTCGGCAATGAGCAGTTCTTC. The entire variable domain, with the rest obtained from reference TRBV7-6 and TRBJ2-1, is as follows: GAGVSQSPRYKVTKRGQDVALRCDPISGHVSLYWYRQALGQGPEFLTYFNYEAQQDKSGLPNDRFSAERPEGSISTLTIQRTEQRDSAMYRCASSLHPSSGQGLGNEQFFGPGTRLTVL.

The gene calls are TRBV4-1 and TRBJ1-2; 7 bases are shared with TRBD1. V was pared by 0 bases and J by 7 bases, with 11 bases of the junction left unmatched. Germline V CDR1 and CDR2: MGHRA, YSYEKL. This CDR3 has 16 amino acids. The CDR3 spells CASSQDQRMTGSGYTF. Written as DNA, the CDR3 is TGCGCCAGCAGCCAAGATCAAAGGATGACAGGGAGTGGCTACACCTTC.

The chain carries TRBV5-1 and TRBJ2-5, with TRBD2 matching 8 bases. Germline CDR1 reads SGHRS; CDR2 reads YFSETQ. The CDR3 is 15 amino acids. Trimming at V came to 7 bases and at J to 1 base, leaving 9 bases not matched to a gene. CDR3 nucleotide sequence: TGCGCCAGCCGCTCGGGCGGGAGGCTCCAAGAGACCCAGTACTTC. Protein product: CASRSGGRLQETQYF.

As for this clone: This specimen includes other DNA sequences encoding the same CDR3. The CDR3 here is CASSLEGAGGYTF. In nucleotides, the CDR3 is TGTGCCAGCAGTTTAGAGGGGGCTGGAGGCTACACCTTC. The V gene is TRBV27, the J gene TRBJ1-2; 7 nucleotides match TRBD1. The germline V gene encodes CDR1 MNHEY and CDR2 SMNVEV (reference sequence). Germline trimming cut 2 bases from V and 8 bases from J; bases unmatched to any gene: 5. This CDR3 spans 13 amino acids.

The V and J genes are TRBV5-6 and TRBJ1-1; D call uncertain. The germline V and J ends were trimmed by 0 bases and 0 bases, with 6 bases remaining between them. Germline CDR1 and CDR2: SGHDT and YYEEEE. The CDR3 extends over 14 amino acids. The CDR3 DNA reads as TGTGCCAGCAGCTTGGTAGATTTGAACACTGAAGCTTTCTTT. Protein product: CASSLVDLNTEAFF.

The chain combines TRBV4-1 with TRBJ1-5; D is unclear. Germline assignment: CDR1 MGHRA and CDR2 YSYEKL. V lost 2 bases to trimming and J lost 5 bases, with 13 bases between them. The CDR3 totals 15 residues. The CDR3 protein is CASSQSSGPHQPQHF. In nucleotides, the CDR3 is TGCGCCAGCAGCCAAAGTTCTGGGCCACATCAGCCCCAGCATTTT.